The T cell receptor beta chain described here comes from a study of CD8 T cells in Susac syndrome. Random hexamers primed reverse transcription of 0.5 to 1 ug RNA. TCRdb reanalysed the immunoSEQ multiplex PCR reads using MiXCR and keeps one entry per CDR3 protein. The sample lists more than 150,000 distinct CDR3 sequences; approximately 96% were seen once. Germline lookup yields CDR1 SGDLS and CDR2 YYNGEE. CDR3 length: 14 residues. With 6 bases clipped from V and 4 bases from J, the junction kept 6 bases outside the gene matches. CD8+ and CD4+ blood T cells underwent TCR beta sequencing. The specimen was CD8+ T cells from PBMCs. The chain carries TRBV9 and TRBJ2-7; TRBD1 matches at 11 bases. The clonotype originates from a human donor with multiple sclerosis. The CDR3 region has the DNA TGTGCCAGCAACCCGGGGACAGGGGGATACGAGCAGTACTTC. This sequence encodes CASNPGTGGYEQYF. The whole variable domain, remainder taken from reference TRBV9 and TRBJ2-7, is DSGVTQTPKHLITATGQRVTLRCSPRSGDLSVYWYQQSLDQGLQFLIQYYNGEERAKGNILERFSAQQFPDLHSELNLSSLELGDSALYFCASNPGTGGYEQYFGPGTRLTVT.